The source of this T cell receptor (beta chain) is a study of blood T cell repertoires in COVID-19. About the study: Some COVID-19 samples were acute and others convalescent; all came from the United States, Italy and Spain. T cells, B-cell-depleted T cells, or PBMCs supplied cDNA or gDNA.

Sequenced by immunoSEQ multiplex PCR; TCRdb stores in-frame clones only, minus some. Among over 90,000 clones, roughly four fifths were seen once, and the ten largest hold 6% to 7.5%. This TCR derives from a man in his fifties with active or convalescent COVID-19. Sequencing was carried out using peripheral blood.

CDR3: CAISDGLAGFEQYV. The CDR3 nucleotides are TGTGCCATCAGTGACGGTCTAGCGGGGTTCGAGCAGTACGTC. This sequence joins TRBV10-3 and TRBJ2-7; 9 bases match TRBD2. Germline V gene data show CDR1 as ENHRY and CDR2 as SYGVKD. The CDR3 spans 14 residues. Losses at the gene ends were 3 bases for V and 6 bases for J; bases not matched to a gene: 6.